This T cell receptor beta chain was obtained from a study of blood T cell repertoires in COVID-19. Overall study context: Specimens from acute and convalescent COVID-19 originated in the United States, Italy and Spain.

The study assigned cohorts using participant-reported clinical history. Exposed participants came across a COVID-19 case within 2 weeks before study entry. Assay: immunoSEQ multiplex PCR; the TCRdb copy retains only in-frame clones and omits some. The table records about 190,000 clones, around 84% of them present only once. The sequencing sample was made of PBMCs or T cells enriched from blood (not recorded which). The TCR sequence derives from a young woman who had been exposed to COVID-19.

The DNA of the CDR3 is TGTGCCAGCAGCCCCCACTCTGGAAACACCATATATTTT. Translation gives CASSPHSGNTIYF. The V and J genes are TRBV3-1 (or the pseudogene TRBV3-2) and TRBJ1-3; D is undetermined. Germline values: CDR1 LGHDT, CDR2 YNNKEL (reference sequence). Trimming pared 4 bases from V and 0 bases from J, leaving 4 bases between. The CDR3 spans 13 residues.